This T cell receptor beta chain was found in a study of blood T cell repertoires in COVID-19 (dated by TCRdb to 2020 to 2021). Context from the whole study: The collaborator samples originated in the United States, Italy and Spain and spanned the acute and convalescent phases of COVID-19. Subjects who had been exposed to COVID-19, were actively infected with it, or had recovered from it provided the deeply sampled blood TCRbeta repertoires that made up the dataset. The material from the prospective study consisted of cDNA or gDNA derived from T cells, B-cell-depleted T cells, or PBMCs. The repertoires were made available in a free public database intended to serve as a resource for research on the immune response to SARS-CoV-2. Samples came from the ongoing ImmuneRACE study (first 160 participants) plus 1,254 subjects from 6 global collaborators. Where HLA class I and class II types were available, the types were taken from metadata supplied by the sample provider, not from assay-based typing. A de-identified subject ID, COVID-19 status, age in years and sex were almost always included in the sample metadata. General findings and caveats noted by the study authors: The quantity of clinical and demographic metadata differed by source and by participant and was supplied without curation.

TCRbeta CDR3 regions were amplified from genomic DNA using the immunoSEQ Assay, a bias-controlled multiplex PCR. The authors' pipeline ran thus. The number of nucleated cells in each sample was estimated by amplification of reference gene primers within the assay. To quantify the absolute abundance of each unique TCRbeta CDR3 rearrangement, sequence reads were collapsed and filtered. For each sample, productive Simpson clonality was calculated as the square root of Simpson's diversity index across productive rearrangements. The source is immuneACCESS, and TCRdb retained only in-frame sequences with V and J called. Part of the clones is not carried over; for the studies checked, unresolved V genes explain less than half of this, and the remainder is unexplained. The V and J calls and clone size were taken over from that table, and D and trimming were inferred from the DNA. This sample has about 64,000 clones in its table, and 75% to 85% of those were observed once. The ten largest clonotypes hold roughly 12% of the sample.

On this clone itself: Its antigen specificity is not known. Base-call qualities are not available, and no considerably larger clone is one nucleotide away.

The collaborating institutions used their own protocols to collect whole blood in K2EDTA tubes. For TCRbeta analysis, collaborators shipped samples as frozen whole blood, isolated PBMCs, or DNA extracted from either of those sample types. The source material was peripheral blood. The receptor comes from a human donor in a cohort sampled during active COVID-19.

This receptor carries the CDR3 CASSARGGRTDTQYF. The sequenced DNA is TGTGCCAGCAGCGCCCGGGGGGGGCGCACAGATACGCAGTATTTT. Rearrangement joined TRBV9 to TRBJ2-3; the central 8 bases match TRBD2. The CDR3, cysteine through phenylalanine, is 15 amino acids long. The DNA shown is the 45-base CDR3, in frame from base 1. CDR1 and CDR2, per the germline V gene, are SGDLS and YYNGEE. The V end gives up 3 bases and the J end 1 base, leaving 4 bases in the junction not matched to a gene. Where the CDR3 stops, the reference TRBV9 and TRBJ2-3 genes take over; the full variable domain is DSGVTQTPKHLITATGQRVTLRCSPRSGDLSVYWYQQSLDQGLQFLIQYYNGEERAKGNILERFSAQQFPDLHSELNLSSLELGDSALYFCASSARGGRTDTQYFGPGTRLTVL.